The 2 T cell receptor beta chains below all came from one sample that was sequenced in a study of shared clonotypes between healthy human individuals. Naivety among CD8 cells was defined by CD45RO negativity and positive CCR7 selection, thereby excluding terminally differentiated effector memory CD45RA+ cells. Sequencing used immunoSEQ multiplex PCR; TCRdb keeps in-frame clones, though not all of them. The sample includes about 2 million clones, about 95% of them seen just once. The specimen sequenced was naive CD8+ T cells sorted from blood. These receptors came from a man aged 18 to 29 in good health.

Comments on this clone: Other DNA sequences in the sample encode the same CDR3. The CDR3 sequence: CASSIGSTGELFF. The CDR3 DNA is TGTGCCAGTAGTATAGGCTCCACCGGGGAGCTGTTTTTT. The chain has TRBV19 and TRBJ2-2; no clear D. Per the germline V gene, CDR1 is LNHDA and CDR2 is SQIVND (reference sequence). This CDR3 is 13 amino acids long. Trimming left V 1 base short and J 4 bases short, with 4 bases between.

V is TRBV10-3 and J is TRBJ2-3, with D maybe TRBD1 (6 bases). With 0 bases removed from V and 10 bases from J, the gap between germline ends came to 23 bases. The CDR3 sequence is 17 residues long. Germline loops: CDR1 ENHRY, CDR2 SYGVKD. CDR3 protein: CAISESPGEGIALPQYF. CDR3 DNA sequence: TGTGCCATCAGTGAGTCTCCAGGGGAAGGGATCGCCTTGCCGCAGTATTTT.